A selection of T cell receptor beta chains follows, all from one sample in a study of blood T cell repertoires in COVID-19. The repertoire was sequenced with immunoSEQ multiplex PCR; TCRdb's copy has only in-frame clones and lacks some. The repertoire includes approximately 150,000 clones, about four fifths of them detected once, and around 8.1% sits in the top ten. Source material: peripheral blood. The receptor set was obtained from a woman aged 55-69 years with COVID-19, enrolled during active disease. The CDR3 runs from the conserved cysteine through the conserved F or W. A D gene is named only where the DNA matches it firmly. Expanded clones get a size class; other rows say once, few or many, or leave the size out.

j_gene: TRBJ2-1
d_gene: TRBD1
abundance: -
v_gene: TRBV5-4
CDR3aa: CASSSGQHEQFF
CDR3nt: TGTGCCAGCAGCTCGGGACAGCATGAGCAGTTCTTC

j_gene: TRBJ2-5
d_gene: TRBD1
abundance: few
v_gene: TRBV5-4
CDR3aa: CASSRPDRVETQYF
CDR3nt: TGTGCCAGCAGCCGACCCGACAGGGTGGAGACCCAGTACTTC

j_gene: TRBJ2-7
d_gene: -
abundance: -
v_gene: TRBV16
CDR3aa: CASSQSQGPLIF
CDR3nt: TGTGCCAGCAGCCAATCACAGGGACCGTTAATCTTC

j_gene: TRBJ2-3
d_gene: TRBD1
abundance: -
v_gene: TRBV6-5
CDR3aa: CASSSETGTQYF
CDR3nt: TGTGCCAGCAGTTCGGAGACAGGGACGCAGTATTTT

j_gene: TRBJ1-1
d_gene: -
abundance: few
v_gene: TRBV14
CDR3aa: CASSQGAAVYGTEAFF
CDR3nt: TGTGCCAGCAGCCAAGGGGCTGCCGTTTACGGCACTGAAGCTTTCTTT

j_gene: TRBJ2-1
d_gene: -
abundance: many
v_gene: TRBV21-1
CDR3aa: CASSKNLGTGTYNEQFF
CDR3nt: TGTGCCAGCAGCAAAAACCTTGGGACAGGGACCTACAATGAGCAGTTCTTC

j_gene: TRBJ2-3
d_gene: -
abundance: -
v_gene: TRBV7-8
CDR3aa: CASSRTGGRSTDTQYF
CDR3nt: TGTGCCAGCAGCAGGACCGGGGGTCGGAGCACAGATACGCAGTATTTT

j_gene: TRBJ2-6
d_gene: -
abundance: few
v_gene: TRBV9
CDR3aa: CASSHQASGANVLTF
CDR3nt: TGTGCCAGCAGCCATCAGGCCTCTGGGGCCAACGTCCTGACTTTC

j_gene: TRBJ2-5
d_gene: -
abundance: -
v_gene: TRBV24-1
CDR3aa: CATSRVGGGETQYF
CDR3nt: TGTGCCACTTCCCGGGTTGGGGGAGGAGAGACCCAGTACTTC

j_gene: TRBJ1-1
d_gene: -
abundance: -
v_gene: TRBV6-1
CDR3aa: CASSESRRRNTEAFF
CDR3nt: TGTGCCAGCAGTGAAAGCCGGAGGAGGAACACTGAAGCTTTCTTT

j_gene: TRBJ1-5
d_gene: -
abundance: few
v_gene: TRBV18
CDR3aa: CASSPLNSYQPQHF
CDR3nt: TGTGCCAGCTCACCACTCAACAGCTATCAGCCCCAGCATTTT

j_gene: TRBJ2-4
d_gene: TRBD1
abundance: -
v_gene: TRBV5-1
CDR3aa: CASSFTGENIQYF
CDR3nt: TGCGCCAGCAGCTTTACAGGGGAAAACATTCAGTACTTC

j_gene: TRBJ1-2
d_gene: TRBD1
abundance: -
v_gene: TRBV4-1
CDR3aa: CASSLIAGQGNYGYTF
CDR3nt: TGCGCCAGCAGCCTTATAGCGGGACAGGGAAACTATGGCTACACCTTC

j_gene: TRBJ2-1
d_gene: -
abundance: once
v_gene: TRBV19
CDR3aa: CASRTRHLSSYNEQFF
CDR3nt: TGTGCCAGTAGGACCCGACACTTGAGCTCCTACAATGAGCAGTTCTTC

j_gene: TRBJ1-3
d_gene: -
abundance: -
v_gene: TRBV10-3
CDR3aa: CAITPGSSGNTIYF
CDR3nt: TGTGCCATCACCCCAGGCAGCTCTGGAAACACCATATATTTT

j_gene: TRBJ2-7
d_gene: -
abundance: -
v_gene: TRBV3-1/TRBV3-2
CDR3aa: CASTRNGNYEQYF
CDR3nt: TGTGCCAGCACCCGCAACGGGAACTACGAGCAGTACTTC

j_gene: TRBJ1-4
d_gene: -
abundance: -
v_gene: TRBV5-1
CDR3aa: CASSLAGLNEKLFF
CDR3nt: TGCGCCAGCAGCTTGGCCGGACTTAATGAAAAACTGTTTTTT

j_gene: TRBJ2-2
d_gene: -
abundance: -
v_gene: TRBV6-6
CDR3aa: CASSRKPGELFF
CDR3nt: TGTGCCAGCAGTCGGAAGCCCGGGGAGCTGTTTTTT

j_gene: TRBJ1-2
d_gene: -
abundance: once
v_gene: TRBV5-1
CDR3aa: CASNGQSGGYTF
CDR3nt: TGCGCCAGCAATGGACAATCCGGTGGCTACACCTTC

j_gene: TRBJ2-2
d_gene: TRBD1
abundance: once
v_gene: TRBV11-1
CDR3aa: CASSLRQGTGELFF
CDR3nt: TGTGCCAGCAGTCTCCGACAGGGGACCGGGGAGCTGTTTTTT

j_gene: TRBJ2-1
d_gene: TRBD2
abundance: -
v_gene: TRBV10-1
CDR3aa: CASSDPGTTNEQFF
CDR3nt: TGCGCCAGCAGTGACCCCGGGACTACCAATGAGCAGTTCTTC

j_gene: TRBJ1-4
d_gene: TRBD1
abundance: few
v_gene: TRBV2
CDR3aa: CASIGQATNEKLFF
CDR3nt: TGTGCCAGCATAGGACAGGCAACTAATGAAAAACTGTTTTTT

j_gene: TRBJ1-1
d_gene: -
abundance: -
v_gene: TRBV6-5
CDR3aa: CASISGLDTEAFF
CDR3nt: TGTGCCAGCATCTCAGGGTTGGACACTGAAGCTTTCTTT

j_gene: TRBJ2-1
d_gene: -
abundance: -
v_gene: TRBV19
CDR3aa: CASRDRYNEQFF
CDR3nt: TGTGCCAGTAGGGACAGATACAATGAGCAGTTCTTC

j_gene: TRBJ2-2
d_gene: -
abundance: -
v_gene: TRBV28
CDR3aa: CASRLTRAGELFF
CDR3nt: TGTGCCAGCAGATTAACTCGGGCCGGGGAGCTGTTTTTT

j_gene: TRBJ2-1
d_gene: TRBD2
abundance: -
v_gene: TRBV19
CDR3aa: CASSSGRPRGTYNEQFF
CDR3nt: TGTGCCAGTAGTAGCGGGAGGCCCCGGGGGACCTACAATGAGCAGTTCTTC

j_gene: TRBJ2-7
d_gene: TRBD2
abundance: -
v_gene: TRBV6-2/TRBV6-3
CDR3aa: CASSTLLSGIPYEQYF
CDR3nt: TGTGCCAGCAGTACCCTCCTTAGCGGGATCCCCTACGAGCAGTACTTC

j_gene: TRBJ1-2
d_gene: -
abundance: -
v_gene: TRBV7-9
CDR3aa: CASSLAPANYGYTF
CDR3nt: TGTGCCAGCAGCTTAGCCCCAGCTAACTATGGCTACACCTTC

j_gene: TRBJ1-2
d_gene: TRBD1
abundance: -
v_gene: TRBV30
CDR3aa: CAWSRQYRGSNYGYTF
CDR3nt: TGTGCCTGGAGCCGACAGTACAGGGGGTCTAACTATGGCTACACCTTC

j_gene: TRBJ1-4
d_gene: -
abundance: -
v_gene: TRBV5-4
CDR3aa: CASSNADWDEKLFF
CDR3nt: TGTGCCAGCAGCAATGCGGACTGGGATGAAAAACTGTTTTTT

j_gene: TRBJ1-6
d_gene: -
abundance: -
v_gene: TRBV3-1/TRBV3-2
CDR3aa: CASSREIRQETNSPLHF
CDR3nt: TGTGCCAGCAGCCGCGAAATCCGACAGGAGACAAATTCACCCCTCCACTTT

j_gene: TRBJ2-5
d_gene: TRBD2
abundance: -
v_gene: TRBV15
CDR3aa: CATSRGSGAQETQYF
CDR3nt: TGTGCCACCAGCAGAGGAAGCGGGGCCCAAGAGACCCAGTACTTC

j_gene: TRBJ1-6
d_gene: -
abundance: -
v_gene: TRBV30
CDR3aa: CAWSVQDDSPLHF
CDR3nt: TGTGCCTGGAGTGTACAGGACGATTCACCCCTCCACTTT

j_gene: TRBJ1-1
d_gene: TRBD1
abundance: -
v_gene: TRBV5-1
CDR3aa: CASSWDRNTEAFF
CDR3nt: TGCGCCAGCAGCTGGGACAGAAACACTGAAGCTTTCTTT

j_gene: TRBJ2-2
d_gene: TRBD2
abundance: -
v_gene: TRBV5-1
CDR3aa: CASSSTAGTGELFF
CDR3nt: TGCGCCAGCAGCTCTACAGCGGGGACCGGGGAGCTGTTTTTT

j_gene: TRBJ2-5
d_gene: TRBD1
abundance: -
v_gene: TRBV6-5
CDR3aa: CASSTGTGETQYF
CDR3nt: TGTGCCAGCAGTACCGGGACAGGAGAGACCCAGTACTTC

j_gene: TRBJ1-4
d_gene: TRBD1
abundance: once
v_gene: TRBV4-3
CDR3aa: CASSQAGQGGEKLFF
CDR3nt: TGCGCCAGCAGCCAGGCGGGACAGGGGGGAGAAAAACTGTTTTTT

j_gene: TRBJ2-2
d_gene: TRBD2
abundance: few
v_gene: TRBV5-4
CDR3aa: CASSSYTSGGSGELFF
CDR3nt: TGTGCCAGCAGCTCCTATACTAGCGGGGGTAGCGGGGAGCTGTTTTTT

j_gene: TRBJ2-1
d_gene: -
abundance: -
v_gene: TRBV19
CDR3aa: CASSFSGFYNEQFF
CDR3nt: TGTGCCAGTAGTTTTAGCGGTTTTTACAATGAGCAGTTCTTC

j_gene: TRBJ1-4
d_gene: -
abundance: -
v_gene: TRBV3-1/TRBV3-2
CDR3aa: CASSQVEGRRFF
CDR3nt: TGTGCCAGCAGCCAAGTGGAGGGGAGGAGGTTTTTT

j_gene: TRBJ2-1
d_gene: TRBD2
abundance: -
v_gene: TRBV9
CDR3aa: CASSVEGTTYNEQFF
CDR3nt: TGTGCCAGCAGCGTAGAAGGGACTACCTACAATGAGCAGTTCTTC

j_gene: TRBJ1-1
d_gene: -
abundance: few
v_gene: TRBV6-6
CDR3aa: CASSDRTGIGTEAFF
CDR3nt: TGTGCCAGCAGTGATCGAACAGGGATTGGGACTGAAGCTTTCTTT

j_gene: TRBJ1-5
d_gene: -
abundance: -
v_gene: TRBV19
CDR3aa: CASNPAHLNQPQHF
CDR3nt: TGTGCCAGTAATCCTGCGCACCTCAATCAGCCCCAGCATTTT

j_gene: TRBJ1-1
d_gene: -
abundance: -
v_gene: TRBV5-4
CDR3aa: CASSLEPPTEAFF
CDR3nt: TGTGCCAGCAGCTTGGAGCCTCCCACTGAAGCTTTCTTT

j_gene: TRBJ2-1
d_gene: TRBD1
abundance: -
v_gene: TRBV28
CDR3aa: CASSQTGGANNEQFF
CDR3nt: TGTGCCAGCAGTCAAACAGGGGGCGCTAACAATGAGCAGTTCTTC

j_gene: TRBJ2-1
d_gene: TRBD2
abundance: -
v_gene: TRBV25-1
CDR3aa: CASSGTSGDEQFF
CDR3nt: TGTGCCAGCAGCGGGACTAGTGGAGATGAGCAGTTCTTC

j_gene: TRBJ1-1
d_gene: -
abundance: -
v_gene: TRBV11-3
CDR3aa: CASSLGYGTRAFF
CDR3nt: TGTGCCAGCAGCTTGGGTTACGGGACACGGGCTTTCTTT

j_gene: TRBJ2-1
d_gene: TRBD2
abundance: -
v_gene: TRBV19
CDR3aa: CASSQRESTYNEQFF
CDR3nt: TGTGCCAGTAGCCAGCGGGAGAGTACCTACAATGAGCAGTTCTTC

j_gene: TRBJ1-5
d_gene: TRBD1
abundance: -
v_gene: TRBV5-1
CDR3aa: CASSLQGASDQPQHF
CDR3nt: TGCGCCAGCAGCTTACAGGGGGCCTCGGATCAGCCCCAGCATTTT

j_gene: TRBJ2-2
d_gene: TRBD1
abundance: -
v_gene: TRBV7-6
CDR3aa: CASSPQTGGIGELFF
CDR3nt: TGTGCCAGCAGCCCCCAGACAGGGGGTATTGGGGAGCTGTTTTTT